Below, 4 T cell receptor beta chains from the same sample are listed, as sequenced in a study of molecular identifiers for immune sequencing clone quantification. One entry per CDR3 protein, called by TCRdb with MiXCR from the PCR reads. The sample shows some 580,000 distinct CDR3 sequences, roughly 27% of them seen only once. The sample comprised naive CD8+ T cells from blood, with Jurkat cell RNA spiked in. As to subset: FACS-sorted CD8+CD4-CCR7+CD45RA+ naive T cells. The receptors stem from a human donor in good health. Some libraries in this study had Jurkat cell RNA spiked in.

This clonotype occurred many times. The chain employs TRBV27 and TRBJ1-1; the match to TRBD1 covers 7 bases. Germline lookup yields CDR1 MNHEY and CDR2 SMNVEV (reference sequence). The V and J ends lost 3 bases and 3 bases, in that order; junction bases with no gene match: 4. This CDR3 spans 14 amino acids. The CDR3 loop reads CASSLLGGYTEAFF. The CDR3 DNA is TGTGCCAGCAGTTTGCTAGGGGGCTACACTGAAGCTTTCTTT.

This clonotype was seen more than once but under ten times. The chain employs TRBV5-1 and TRBJ2-7; the match to TRBD2 covers 14 bases. From germline, CDR1 is SGHRS and CDR2 YFSETQ. The CDR3 totals 17 residues. The junction had 9 bases not matched to a gene; V was cut back by 3 bases and J by 4 bases. CDR3 bases: TGCGCCAGCAGCTCGCCGGGACTAGCGGGAGCGATTTACGAGCAGTACTTC. This sequence encodes CASSSPGLAGAIYEQYF.

A note on this clonotype: A clone one base away is much larger, so this may be a read error. This chain connects TRBV6-2 or TRBV6-3 to TRBJ1-1; D not certain. The CDR3 covers 14 residues. Looked up from germline, CDR1 is MNHEY and CDR2 is SVGEGT. CDR3 sequence: CANSISLVGAEAFF. CDR3 sequence (DNA): TGTGCCAACAGTATAAGCTTGGTAGGCGCGGAAGCTTTCTTT.

This clonotype was picked up a small number of times. The chain combines TRBV30 with TRBJ1-5, with D uncertain. V was clipped by 3 bases and J by 0 bases, with 24 bases between them. Germline V gene lookup returns CDR1 GTSNPN and CDR2 SVGIG (reference sequence). The CDR3 runs to 19 residues. CDR3 sequence: CAWSPFEADAVYSNQPQHF. Here the CDR3 DNA reads TGTGCCTGGAGCCCGTTTGAGGCAGACGCAGTTTATAGCAATCAGCCCCAGCATTTT.